This TCR beta chain was captured by sequencing in a study of blood T cell repertoires in COVID-19. This clone was detected once. Study members were between roughly 18 and 89 years old and lived in about two dozen US regions. Donors in Cohort 3 counted as recovered after two negative PCRs, clearance, or symptom resolution. In the original processing: Estimated nucleated cell counts came from reference gene primer amplification. Some clones are missing from TCRdb's copy, which holds only in-frame ones; the method was immunoSEQ multiplex PCR. From that table come the V and J calls and clone size; the DNA was used to work out D and trimming. The sample lists hundreds of thousands of clones, approximately 86% occurring once. The TCR originated in a woman aged 45 to 65 who had recovered from COVID-19. The sequenced sample consisted of PBMCs or T cells enriched from blood (not recorded which).

Here the CDR3 DNA reads TGTGCCAGCAGCGGGCCAGATACGCAGTATTTT. Amino acid sequence: CASSGPDTQYF. The V gene is TRBV6-2 or TRBV6-3, the J gene TRBJ2-3; D gene ambiguous. The ends were cut back, 6 bases at V and 4 bases at J, with 5 bases in the middle. Germline lookup yields CDR1 MNHEY and CDR2 SVGEGT. The CDR3 spans 11 residues.